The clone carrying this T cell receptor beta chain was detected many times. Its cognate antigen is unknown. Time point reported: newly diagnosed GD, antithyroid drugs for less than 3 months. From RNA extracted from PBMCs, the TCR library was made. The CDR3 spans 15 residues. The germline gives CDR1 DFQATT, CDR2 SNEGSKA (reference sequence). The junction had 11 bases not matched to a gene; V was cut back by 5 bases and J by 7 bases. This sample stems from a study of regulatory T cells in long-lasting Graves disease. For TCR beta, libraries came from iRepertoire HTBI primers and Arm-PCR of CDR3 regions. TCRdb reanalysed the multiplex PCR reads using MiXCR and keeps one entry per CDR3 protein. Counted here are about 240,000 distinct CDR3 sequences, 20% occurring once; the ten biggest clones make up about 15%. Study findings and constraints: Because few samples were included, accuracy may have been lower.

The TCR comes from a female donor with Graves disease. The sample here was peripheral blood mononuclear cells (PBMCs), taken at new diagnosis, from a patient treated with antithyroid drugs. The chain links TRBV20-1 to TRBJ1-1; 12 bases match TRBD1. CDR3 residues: CSALSGTGGKGEAFF. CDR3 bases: TGCAGTGCTCTGTCCGGGACAGGGGGCAAGGGTGAAGCTTTCTTT.